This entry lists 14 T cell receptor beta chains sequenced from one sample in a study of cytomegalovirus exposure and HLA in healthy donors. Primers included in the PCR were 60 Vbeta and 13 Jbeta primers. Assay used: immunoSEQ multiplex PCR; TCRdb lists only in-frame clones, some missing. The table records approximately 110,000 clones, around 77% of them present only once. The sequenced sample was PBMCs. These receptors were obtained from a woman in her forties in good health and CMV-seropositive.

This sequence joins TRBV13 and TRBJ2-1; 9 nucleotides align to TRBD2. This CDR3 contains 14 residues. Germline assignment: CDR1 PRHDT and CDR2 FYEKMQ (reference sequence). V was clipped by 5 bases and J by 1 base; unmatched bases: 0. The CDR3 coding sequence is TGTGCCAGCAGCCTAGCGGGATCCTACAATGAGCAGTTCTTC. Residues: CASSLAGSYNEQFF.

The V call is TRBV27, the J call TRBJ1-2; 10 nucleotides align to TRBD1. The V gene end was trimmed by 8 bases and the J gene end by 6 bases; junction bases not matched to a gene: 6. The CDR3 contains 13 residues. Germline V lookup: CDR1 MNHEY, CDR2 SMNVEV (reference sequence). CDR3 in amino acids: CASGQGGRNGYTF. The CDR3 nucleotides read TGTGCCAGCGGACAGGGGGGACGGAATGGCTACACCTTC.

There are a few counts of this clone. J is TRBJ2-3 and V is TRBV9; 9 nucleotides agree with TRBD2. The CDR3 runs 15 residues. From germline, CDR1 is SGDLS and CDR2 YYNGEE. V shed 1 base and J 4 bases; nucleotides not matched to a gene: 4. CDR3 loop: CASSVRREGADTQYF. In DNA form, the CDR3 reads TGTGCCAGCAGCGTACGGCGGGAGGGCGCAGATACGCAGTATTTT.

CDR3 coding DNA: TGTGCCAGTAGTATATCTGGCGGATACTACGAGCAGTACTTC. Translation gives CASSISGGYYEQYF. The rearrangement uses TRBV19 and TRBJ2-7; D is ambiguous. The CDR3 is made up of 14 amino acids. Trimming left V 2 bases short and J 3 bases short, with 11 bases between. Germline assignment: CDR1 LNHDA and CDR2 SQIVND (reference sequence).

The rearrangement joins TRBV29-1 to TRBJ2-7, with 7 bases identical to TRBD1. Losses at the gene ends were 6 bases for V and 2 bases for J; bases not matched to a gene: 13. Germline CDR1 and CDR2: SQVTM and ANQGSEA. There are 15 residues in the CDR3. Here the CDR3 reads CSVAIPTGNTYEQYF. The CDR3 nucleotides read TGCAGCGTCGCAATCCCGACAGGGAACACCTACGAGCAGTACTTC.

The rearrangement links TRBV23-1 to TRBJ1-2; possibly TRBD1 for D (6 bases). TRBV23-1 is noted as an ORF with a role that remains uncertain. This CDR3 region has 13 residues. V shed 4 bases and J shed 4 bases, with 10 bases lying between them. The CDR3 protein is CASSLSGVYGYTF. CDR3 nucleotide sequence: TGCGCCAGCAGTCTTTCAGGGGTCTATGGCTACACCTTC.

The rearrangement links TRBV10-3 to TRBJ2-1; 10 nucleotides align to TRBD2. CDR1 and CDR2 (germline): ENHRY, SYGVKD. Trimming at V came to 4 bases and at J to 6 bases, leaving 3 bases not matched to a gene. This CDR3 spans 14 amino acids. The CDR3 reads CAISGLAGSNEQFF. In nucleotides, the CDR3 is TGTGCCATCAGTGGACTAGCGGGCTCCAATGAGCAGTTCTTC.

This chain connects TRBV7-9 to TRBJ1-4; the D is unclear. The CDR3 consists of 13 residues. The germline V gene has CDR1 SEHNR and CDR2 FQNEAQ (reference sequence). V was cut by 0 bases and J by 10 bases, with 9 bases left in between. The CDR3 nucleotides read TGTGCCAGCAGCTTAGCGGCAGCGGGAAAACTGTTTTTT. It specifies CASSLAAAGKLFF.

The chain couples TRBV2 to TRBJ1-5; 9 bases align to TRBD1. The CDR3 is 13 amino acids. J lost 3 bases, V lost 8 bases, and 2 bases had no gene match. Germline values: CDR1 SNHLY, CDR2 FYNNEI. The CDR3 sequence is CASGQGYNQPQHF. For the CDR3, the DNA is TGTGCCAGCGGACAGGGGTACAATCAGCCCCAGCATTTT.

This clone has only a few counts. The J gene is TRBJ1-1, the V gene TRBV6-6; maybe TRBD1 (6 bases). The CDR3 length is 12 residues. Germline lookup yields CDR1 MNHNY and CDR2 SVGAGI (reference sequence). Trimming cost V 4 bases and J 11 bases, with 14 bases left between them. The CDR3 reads CASSSPGQRAFF. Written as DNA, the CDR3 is TGTGCCAGCAGTTCCCCCGGACAGAGGGCTTTCTTT.

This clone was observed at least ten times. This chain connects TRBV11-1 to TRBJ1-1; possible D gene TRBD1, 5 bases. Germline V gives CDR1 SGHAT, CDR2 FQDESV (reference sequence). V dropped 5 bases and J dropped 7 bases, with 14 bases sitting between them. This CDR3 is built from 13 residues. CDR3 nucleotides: TGTGCCAGCAGCAGGGCCTTGGGGCTTGAAGCTTTCTTT. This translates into CASSRALGLEAFF.

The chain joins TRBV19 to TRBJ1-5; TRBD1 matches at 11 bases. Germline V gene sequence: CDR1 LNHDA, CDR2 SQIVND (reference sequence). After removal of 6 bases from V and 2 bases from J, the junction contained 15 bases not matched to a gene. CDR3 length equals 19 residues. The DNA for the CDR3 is TGTGCCAGTAGCACGTATAGGGGACAGGGGGTCCGGGGCAATCAGCCCCAGCATTTT. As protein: CASSTYRGQGVRGNQPQHF. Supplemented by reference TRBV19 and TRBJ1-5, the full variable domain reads DGGITQSPKYLFRKEGQNVTLSCEQNLNHDAMYWYRQDPGQGLRLIYYSQIVNDFQKGDIAEGYSVSREKKESFPLTVTSAQKNPTAFYLCASSTYRGQGVRGNQPQHFGDGTRLSIL.

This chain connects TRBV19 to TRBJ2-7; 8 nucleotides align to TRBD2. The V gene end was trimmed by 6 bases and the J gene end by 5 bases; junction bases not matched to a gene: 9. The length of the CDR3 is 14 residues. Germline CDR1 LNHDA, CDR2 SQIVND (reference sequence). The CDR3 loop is CASRPGLEKNEQYF. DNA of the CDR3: TGTGCCAGTAGACCGGGACTAGAGAAAAACGAGCAGTACTTC.

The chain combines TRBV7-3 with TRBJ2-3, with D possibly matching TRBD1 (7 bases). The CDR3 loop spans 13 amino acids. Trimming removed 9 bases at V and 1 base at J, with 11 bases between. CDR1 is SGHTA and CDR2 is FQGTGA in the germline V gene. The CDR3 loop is CARRDSGTDTQYF. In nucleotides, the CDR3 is TGTGCCAGGCGGGACAGTGGCACAGATACGCAGTATTTT.